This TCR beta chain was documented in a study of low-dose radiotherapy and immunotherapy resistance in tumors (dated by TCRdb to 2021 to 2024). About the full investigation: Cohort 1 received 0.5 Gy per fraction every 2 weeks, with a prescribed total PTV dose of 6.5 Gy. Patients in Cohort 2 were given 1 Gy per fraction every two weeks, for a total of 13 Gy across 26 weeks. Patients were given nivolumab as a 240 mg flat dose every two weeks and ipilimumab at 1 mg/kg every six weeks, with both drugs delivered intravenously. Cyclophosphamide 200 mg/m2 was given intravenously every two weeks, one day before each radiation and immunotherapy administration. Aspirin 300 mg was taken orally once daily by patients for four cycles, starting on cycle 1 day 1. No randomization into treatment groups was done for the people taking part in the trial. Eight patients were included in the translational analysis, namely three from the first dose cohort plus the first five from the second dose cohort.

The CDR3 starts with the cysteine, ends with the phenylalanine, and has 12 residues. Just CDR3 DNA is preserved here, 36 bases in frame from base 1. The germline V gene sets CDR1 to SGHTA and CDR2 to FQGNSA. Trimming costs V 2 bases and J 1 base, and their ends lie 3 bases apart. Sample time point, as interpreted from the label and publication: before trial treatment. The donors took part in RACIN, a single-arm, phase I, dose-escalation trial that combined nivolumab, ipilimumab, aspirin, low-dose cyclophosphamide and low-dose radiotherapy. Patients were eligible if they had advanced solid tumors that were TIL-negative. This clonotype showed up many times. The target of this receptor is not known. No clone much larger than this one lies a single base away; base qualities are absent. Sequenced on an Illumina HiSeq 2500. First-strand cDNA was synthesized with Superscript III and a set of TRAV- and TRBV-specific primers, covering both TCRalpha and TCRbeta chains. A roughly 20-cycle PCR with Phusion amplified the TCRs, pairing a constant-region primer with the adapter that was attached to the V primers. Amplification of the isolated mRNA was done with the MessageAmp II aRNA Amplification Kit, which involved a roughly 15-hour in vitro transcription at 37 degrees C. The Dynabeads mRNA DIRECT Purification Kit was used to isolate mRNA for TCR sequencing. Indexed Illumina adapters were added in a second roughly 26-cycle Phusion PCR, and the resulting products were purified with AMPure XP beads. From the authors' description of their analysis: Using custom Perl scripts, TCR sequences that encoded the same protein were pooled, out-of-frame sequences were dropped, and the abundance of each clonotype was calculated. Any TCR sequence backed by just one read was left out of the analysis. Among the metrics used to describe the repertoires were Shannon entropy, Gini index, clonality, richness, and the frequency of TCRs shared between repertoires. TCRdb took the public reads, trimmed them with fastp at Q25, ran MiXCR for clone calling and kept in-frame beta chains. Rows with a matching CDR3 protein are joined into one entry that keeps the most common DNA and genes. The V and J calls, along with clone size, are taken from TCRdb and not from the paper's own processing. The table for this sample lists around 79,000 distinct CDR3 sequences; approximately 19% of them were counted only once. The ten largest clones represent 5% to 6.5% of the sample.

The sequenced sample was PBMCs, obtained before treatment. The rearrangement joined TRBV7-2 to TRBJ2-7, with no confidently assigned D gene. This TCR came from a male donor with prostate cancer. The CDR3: CASSLQSYEQYF. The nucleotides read TGTGCCAGCAGCTTACAGTCCTACGAGCAGTACTTC.